One and the same sample provided the 25 T cell receptor beta chains below, sequenced in a study of post-analysis software for immune sequencing data. The antigens for these receptors are not known. Unique-molecular-identifier-tagged TCR beta cDNA libraries were used. MiXCR was run by TCRdb on the PCR reads, yielding one entry per CDR3 protein. The profile shows roughly 410,000 distinct CDR3 sequences, roughly 30% of them singletons. Study-wide findings and caveats: Elevated frequency relative to controls characterized 4 or 5 TRBV segments in patients, TRBV5-6, TRBV5-1 and TRBV20-1 among them.

Input material: blood. The receptors were sampled from a girl between 5 and 17 years old with multiple sclerosis.

The V call is TRBV6-6, the J call TRBJ2-7; TRBD1 matches at 10 bases. V shed 6 bases and J 4 bases; nucleotides not matched to a gene: 3. Germline V gene lookup returns CDR1 MNHNY and CDR2 SVGAGI (reference sequence). The CDR3 spans 13 residues. In DNA, the CDR3 is TGTGCCAGCAGGACAGGGGGCGAGTACGAGCAGTACTTC. It translates to CASRTGGEYEQYF.

This clonotype was recorded many times. The chain has TRBV5-5 and TRBJ1-2; 9 nucleotides line up with TRBD1. The germline gives CDR1 SGHKS, CDR2 YYEKEE (reference sequence). V gave up 4 bases and J gave up 6 bases; unmatched junction bases: 1. The CDR3 has 12 residues. CDR3 region: CASSRDRDGYTF. CDR3 DNA: TGTGCCAGCAGCCGGGACAGGGATGGCTACACCTTC. Variable domain in full (rest from reference TRBV5-5 and TRBJ1-2): DAGVTQSPTHLIKTRGQQVTLRCSPISGHKSVSWYQQVLGQGPQFIFQYYEKEERGRGNFPDRFSARQFPNYSSELNVNALLLGDSALYLCASSRDRDGYTFGSGTRLTVV.

CDR3 sequence reads: CASSLGAIGPYEQYF. The CDR3 region has the DNA TGCGCCAGCAGCTTGGGCGCCATAGGCCCCTACGAGCAGTACTTC. V is TRBV5-1 and J is TRBJ2-7; D gene ambiguous. The CDR3 contains 15 residues. Germline V gene lookup returns CDR1 SGHRS and CDR2 YFSETQ. The V gene lost 0 bases and the J gene lost 2 bases, with 12 bases spanning the gap.

This rearrangement joins TRBV7-3 to TRBJ1-4, with 9 bases aligning to TRBD1. The CDR3 has 16 amino acids. J was trimmed by 2 bases and V by 5 bases; bases with no gene match: 6. Germline CDR1 reads SGHTA; CDR2 reads FQGTGA. CDR3 DNA: TGTGCCAGCAGCAAACAGGGGGCTCACACTAATGAAAAACTGTTTTTT. Protein sequence: CASSKQGAHTNEKLFF.

This clonotype was counted between two and nine times. The gene calls are TRBV28 and TRBJ2-7; TRBD2 agrees at 14 bases. The CDR3 has 16 amino acids. The trim removed 5 bases at V and 8 bases at J, leaving 11 bases unmatched. Germline CDR1 is MDHEN and CDR2 is SYDVKM. Here the CDR3 DNA reads TGTGCCAGCAGTCCACCGAGACTAGCGGGGGGGCCACAGCAGTACTTC. Translation: CASSPPRLAGGPQQYF. The variable domain in full, with the rest retrieved from reference TRBV28 and TRBJ2-7, is DVKVTQSSRYLVKRTGEKVFLECVQDMDHENMFWYRQDPGLGLRLIYFSYDVKMKEKGDIPEGYSVSREKKERFSLILESASTNQTSMYLCASSPPRLAGGPQQYFGPGTRLTVT.

This chain uses TRBV5-1 with TRBJ2-1; 12 nucleotides match TRBD2. Germline V gene lookup returns CDR1 SGHRS and CDR2 YFSETQ. J gave up 5 bases and V 0 bases, and 3 bases lay outside the gene matches. CDR3 length: 16 residues. As DNA, the CDR3 is TGCGCCAGCAGCTTGGTCCCTAGCGGGGGGGACAATGAGCAGTTCTTC. Its protein is CASSLVPSGGDNEQFF.

This clonotype was found a few times. This chain links TRBV5-8 with TRBJ2-3; TRBD1 or TRBD2 may be the D gene (5 bases each). This CDR3 contains 16 residues. V shed 1 base and J shed 4 bases, with 16 bases lying between them. CDR1 is SGHTS and CDR2 is YDEGEE in the germline V gene. Here the CDR3 DNA reads TGTGCCAGCAGCTTGCGGGGCAGGGCCTACTCAGATACGCAGTATTTT. Translating gives CASSLRGRAYSDTQYF.

Comment on this clonotype: With a much larger clone just one base away, this may be a read error. The V call is TRBV12-3 or TRBV12-4, the J call TRBJ2-5, with D possibly matching TRBD1 (6 bases). The V gene lost 6 bases and the J gene lost 11 bases, with 25 bases spanning the gap. This CDR3 is built from 15 residues. DNA of the CDR3: TGTGCCAGCAGGCGGGCCGGGACACCGACAACGCAGCAGTACTTC. It is translated as CASRRAGTPTTQQYF.

This clonotype was observed a handful of times. This chain uses TRBV6-5 with TRBJ1-1; D gene ambiguous. Between the trimmed V and J ends, which lost 0 bases and 5 bases, there was a span of 10 bases. The CDR3 loop spans 14 amino acids. Germline V gives CDR1 MNHEY, CDR2 SVGAGI. The CDR3 protein is CASSYSSGATEAFF. The CDR3 DNA follows: TGTGCCAGCAGTTACTCGAGCGGCGCAACTGAAGCTTTCTTT.

This clonotype was observed a few times. The chain couples TRBV6-5 to TRBJ2-1; 7 nucleotides match TRBD2. Trimming at V came to 0 bases and at J to 4 bases, leaving 6 bases not matched to a gene. The length of the CDR3 is 16 residues. Germline V lookup: CDR1 MNHEY, CDR2 SVGAGI. The CDR3 DNA reads TGTGCCAGCAGTTACTCGAGCGGGACTCGGTACAATGAGCAGTTCTTC. It translates to CASSYSSGTRYNEQFF.

The chain couples TRBV27 to TRBJ2-5, with D maybe TRBD1 (7 bases). The CDR3 is 15 amino acids. Germline CDR1 is MNHEY and CDR2 is SMNVEV (reference sequence). Trimming removed 1 base at V and 2 bases at J, with 11 bases between. The CDR3 DNA is TGTGCCAGCAGTTTATGCGGGGACAGTCAAGAGACCCAGTACTTC. It encodes CASSLCGDSQETQYF.

This clonotype showed up just a few times. J is TRBJ2-7 and V is TRBV28; D remains ambiguous. Trimming took off 4 bases at V and 0 bases at J, with 10 bases between the two ends. The CDR3 spans 14 residues. The germline V gene has CDR1 MDHEN and CDR2 SYDVKM. The CDR3 reads CASSSLILSYEQYF. The CDR3 DNA reads TGTGCCAGCAGTTCCCTTATCCTCTCCTACGAGCAGTACTTC.

This clonotype was seen a handful of times. The rearrangement joins TRBV29-1 to TRBJ2-7; D ambiguous. The CDR3 runs to 12 residues. The V gene lost 6 bases and the J gene lost 1 base, with 10 bases spanning the gap. Germline CDR1 reads SQVTM; CDR2 reads ANQGSEA. The CDR3 reads CSVSRGSYEQYF. The CDR3 bases are TGCAGCGTCTCACGTGGGTCCTACGAGCAGTACTTC.

V usage is TRBV16 and J usage is TRBJ1-5; 7 positions match TRBD1. The CDR3 is 15 amino acids. J was trimmed by 4 bases and V by 1 base; bases with no gene match: 4. Germline V gene lookup returns CDR1 KGHSY and CDR2 FQNENV. CDR3 sequence reads: CASSQYRGTNQPQHF. CDR3 nucleotide sequence: TGTGCCAGCAGCCAATACAGGGGAACTAATCAGCCCCAGCATTTT.

This sequence joins TRBV28 and TRBJ2-7; 10 bases fit TRBD1. The CDR3 runs to 16 residues. Germline lookup yields CDR1 MDHEN and CDR2 SYDVKM. J lost 3 bases, V lost 6 bases, and 11 bases had no gene match. The CDR3 loop reads CASSPRTGQGNYEQYF. The CDR3 DNA is TGTGCCAGCAGCCCTCGGACGGGACAGGGGAACTACGAGCAGTACTTC.

This clonotype came up once. An end of the junction differs from the germline gene, which may be a read error. The V gene is TRBV27, the J gene TRBJ2-7, with unresolved D. The germline CDR1 and CDR2 sequences are MNHEY and SMNVEV (reference sequence). The CDR3 is made up of 13 amino acids. CDR3 loop: CAGSLSGSYEQYF. The DNA of the CDR3 is TGTGCCGGCAGCCTCAGTGGCTCCTACGAGCAGTACTTC.

CDR3 amino acids: CSASGAGLAGLFWGTDTQYF. CDR3 nucleotide sequence: TGCAGTGCTAGCGGCGCCGGACTAGCGGGACTTTTCTGGGGCACAGATACGCAGTATTTT. This chain connects TRBV20-1 to TRBJ2-3, with TRBD2 matching 12 bases. The junction had 17 bases not matched to a gene; V was cut back by 3 bases and J by 1 base. There are 20 residues in the CDR3. Germline lookup yields CDR1 DFQATT and CDR2 SNEGSKA (reference sequence).

This clonotype was observed a few times. The gene calls are TRBV21-1 and TRBJ1-5; the table assigns TRBD1, which was not confirmed against the DNA. TRBV21-1 is a pseudogene segment. The CDR3 extends over 15 amino acids. The CDR3 sequence: CASSLSGNSNQPQHF. In nucleotides, the CDR3 is TGTGCCAGCAGCCTATCAGGGAATAGCAATCAGCCCCAGCATTTT.

This clonotype has more than one count but fewer than ten. V and J are TRBV7-2 and TRBJ2-5; 7 nucleotides align to TRBD1. Germline V gene lookup returns CDR1 SGHTA and CDR2 FQGNSA. This CDR3 spans 13 amino acids. The V gene end was trimmed by 6 bases and the J gene end by 5 bases; junction bases not matched to a gene: 6. CDR3 protein: CASRRTGPETQYF. CDR3 coding DNA: TGTGCCAGCAGAAGGACAGGACCGGAGACCCAGTACTTC.

Points on this clonotype: The limits of the CDR3 on the DNA are not certain, so only TCRdb's listed CDR3 is given. CDR3 sequence: CASSSSTGTGPQHF. This chain joins TRBV12-3 or TRBV12-4 and TRBJ1-5; the DNA was not compared with TRBD1, the D call given in the table. Inclusive of both ends, the CDR3 amounts to 14 amino acids.

This clonotype came up a few times. The chain employs TRBV15 and TRBJ1-4; tentative D call: TRBD1 (5 bases). The CDR3 has 15 amino acids. V gave up 0 bases and J gave up 7 bases, with 12 bases separating them. Germline V gene lookup returns CDR1 LNHNV and CDR2 YYDKDF (reference sequence). The CDR3 is CATSRDSGGSEKLFF. The CDR3 nucleotides read TGTGCCACCAGCAGAGATTCTGGGGGAAGTGAAAAACTGTTTTTT.

As to this clonotype: The junction shows a germline mismatch at one end, possibly a read error. This rearrangement joins TRBV12-3 or TRBV12-4 to TRBJ2-7, with no clear D. The CDR3 sequence is 13 residues long. CDR3 protein: CVSSLTRSYEQYF. For the CDR3, the DNA is TGTGTCAGCAGTCTCACCAGGAGCTACGAGCAGTACTTC.

This clonotype was found once. V usage is TRBV6-4 and J usage is TRBJ2-2; D is ambiguous. The CDR3 is 14 amino acids. The germline gives CDR1 MRHNA, CDR2 SNTAGT. The ends were cut back, 7 bases at V and 6 bases at J, with 15 bases in the middle. The CDR3 nucleotides read TGTGCCAGCACTCAAGAATCTTTCGCCGGGGAGCTGTTTTTT. Translated: CASTQESFAGELFF.

This clonotype was picked up a small number of times. The gene calls are TRBV4-2 and TRBJ2-1, with 11 bases fitting TRBD1. J was trimmed by 8 bases and V by 2 bases; bases with no gene match: 14. The CDR3 totals 18 residues. CDR1 and CDR2 from the germline V gene are LGHNA and YNFKEQ. The CDR3 coding sequence is TGTGCCAGCAGCCAACGAAGGGGAGGGACAGGGGGTATCGATGAGCAGTTCTTC. It translates to CASSQRRGGTGGIDEQFF.

This clonotype was picked up a small number of times. The gene calls are TRBV5-1 and TRBJ2-1; TRBD2 aligns across 7 bases. The V and J ends lost 1 base and 5 bases, in that order; junction bases with no gene match: 9. CDR1 and CDR2 (germline): SGHRS, YFSETQ. CDR3 length equals 16 residues. CDR3 sequence: CASSLWGGVGHNEQFF. CDR3 coding DNA: TGCGCCAGCAGCTTGTGGGGGGGGGTCGGACACAATGAGCAGTTCTTC.